This TCR beta chain originates from a study of Ad26.COV2.S vaccination and SARS-CoV-2 variants. Profiling relied on immunoSEQ multiplex PCR, and the TCRdb table lists in-frame clones only, not all of them. The sample lists a few hundred thousand clones, 75% to 95% occurring once. Overall study findings and caveats: Vaccinated individuals (as opposed to placebo recipients) had higher spike-specific TCR breadth. Spike-specific CD8+ and CD4+ T cell responses reportedly showed substantial breadth after vaccination.

The treatment is: around 19 received Ad26.COV2.S at low or high dose, single or two shots; about 5 received placebo; per-sample allocation not given. On day 63 after the first injection, vaccine and placebo recipients gave samples. Wuhan-strain SARS-CoV-2 spike was expressed by the Ad26 vector that made up the vaccine. With respect to this clone: Its antigen is currently unknown.

V lost 0 bases, J lost 4 bases, and 8 bases stayed unmatched. This CDR3 spans 17 amino acids. Germline V gene data show CDR1 as MGHDK and CDR2 as SYGVNS. Sequencing was performed on peripheral blood, taken in a trial of Ad26.COV2.S vaccine versus placebo. The chain joins TRBV25-1 to TRBJ2-5; 10 nucleotides match TRBD2. The sequence came from a person aged 18-60 years who received the Ad26.COV2.S COVID-19 vaccine or a placebo. CDR3 coding DNA: TGTGCCAGCAGTGAATATACTAGCGGGGACCTCGGAGAGACCCAGTACTTC. This codes for CASSEYTSGDLGETQYF.